This TCR beta chain comes out of a study of cytomegalovirus exposure and HLA in healthy donors. Background on the study: Researchers previously reported finding 100 million or so unique TCR beta sequences from about 179 million T cells. Study-wide points: In an earlier analysis, about 87% or about 30%: the productive usage of most TCR beta V segments. Information on immune exposure was restricted to one variable (CMV serostatus). TCR beta sequences reportedly predicted the HLA-A and HLA-B alleles of most subjects accurately.

Turning to this clone: The antigen remains unidentified.

Use of 60 Vbeta and 13 Jbeta primers characterized the PCR. Libraries were prepared by immunoSEQ multiplex PCR; TCRdb keeps only in-frame clonotypes and omits some of them. The data show some 140,000 clones, 75% to 85% seen once. Trimming removed 8 bases at V and 4 bases at J, with 18 bases between. Germline V gene lookup returns CDR1 SGHTA and CDR2 FQGTGA. The CDR3 runs 15 residues. The receptor was derived from a female donor in good health and CMV-seronegative. The sequencing sample was made of PBMCs. The genes are TRBV7-3 and TRBJ2-1, with a tentative D call TRBD2 (7 bases). The CDR3 sequence: CASGLLGGQYNEQFF. CDR3 nucleotides: TGTGCCAGCGGCCTATTGGGGGGGCAATACAATGAGCAGTTCTTC.